This TCR beta chain was found in a study of blood T cell repertoires in COVID-19. Whole-study context: Collection of acute and convalescent COVID-19 samples took place in the United States, Italy and Spain. Sample material is recorded as cDNA or gDNA derived from T cells, B-cell-depleted T cells, or PBMCs.

Original processing methods: Estimated nucleated cell counts came from reference gene primer amplification. TCRdb's table, derived via immunoSEQ multiplex PCR, lists solely in-frame clones and lacks some. The V and J calls and the clone size are those of that table, but D and trimming were determined from the DNA. The sample gives approximately 220,000 clones, about 87% of which show up once; approximately 2.7% is in the top ten. CDR1 is MNHEY, CDR2 SMNVEV, per germline (reference sequence). Trimming cost V 3 bases and J 3 bases; bases outside gene matches: 4. CDR3 length: 16 amino acids. Sample: PBMCs or T cells enriched from blood (not recorded which). J is TRBJ2-6 and V is TRBV27; 8 nucleotides line up with TRBD1. The receptor's source is a woman in her twenties or thirties who had recovered from COVID-19. The DNA of the CDR3 is TGTGCCAGCAGTTTTCCCGGACAGGGTGGGGCCAACGTCCTGACTTTC. It encodes CASSFPGQGGANVLTF. Looking up the rest from reference TRBV27 and TRBJ2-6 gives the full variable domain: EAQVTQNPRYLITVTGKKLTVTCSQNMNHEYMSWYRQDPGLGLRQIYYSMNVEVTDKGDVPEGYKVSRKEKRNFPLILESPSPNQTSLYFCASSFPGQGGANVLTFGAGSRLTVL.